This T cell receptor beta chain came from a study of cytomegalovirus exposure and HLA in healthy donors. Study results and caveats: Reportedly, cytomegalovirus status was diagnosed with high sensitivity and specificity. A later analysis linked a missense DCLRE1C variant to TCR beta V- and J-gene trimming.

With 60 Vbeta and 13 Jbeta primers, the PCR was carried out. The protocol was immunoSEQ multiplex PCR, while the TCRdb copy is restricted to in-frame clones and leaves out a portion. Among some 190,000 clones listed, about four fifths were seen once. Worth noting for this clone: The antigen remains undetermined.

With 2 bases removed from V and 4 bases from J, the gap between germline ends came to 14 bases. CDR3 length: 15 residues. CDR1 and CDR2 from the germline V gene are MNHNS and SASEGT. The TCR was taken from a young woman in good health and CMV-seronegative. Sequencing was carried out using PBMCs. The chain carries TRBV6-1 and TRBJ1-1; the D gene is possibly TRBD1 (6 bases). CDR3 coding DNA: TGTGCCAGCAGTGAACTGGCAGGGGCGGGCACTGAAGCTTTCTTT. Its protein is CASSELAGAGTEAFF.